These 14 T cell receptor beta chains were sequenced from one sample in a study of shared clonotypes between healthy human individuals. The data were produced by immunoSEQ multiplex PCR, yet TCRdb's version contains in-frame clones alone and is incomplete. The data contain about 2.4 million clones, under 95% of them seen just once; the ten biggest clones take up 0.36%. Sequenced input: naive CD4+ T cells from PBMCs. Subset described: CD45RA+ positively selected. The source is a man aged 18 to 35 in good health. Some clones in this sample may be carry-over from other donors' samples.

The chain couples TRBV30 to TRBJ2-1, with 13 bases fitting TRBD2. Germline V gives CDR1 GTSNPN, CDR2 SVGIG (reference sequence). CDR3 length: 16 amino acids. V dropped 1 base and J dropped 9; count of bases not matched to a gene: 9. The CDR3 nucleotides read TGTGCCTGGAGTGCCCCGGGACTAGCGGGATTGACTGAGCAGTTCTTC. It translates to CAWSAPGLAGLTEQFF.

The chain is built from TRBV7-2 and TRBJ2-7; 8 bases align to TRBD2. This CDR3 comprises 15 residues. Trimming cost V 1 base and J 0 bases; bases outside gene matches: 2. The germline gives CDR1 SGHTA, CDR2 FQGNSA. CDR3 sequence reads: CASSLGGRISYEQYF. The CDR3 DNA reads as TGTGCCAGCAGCTTAGGCGGGAGGATCTCCTACGAGCAGTACTTC.

This clone was recorded once. This chain connects TRBV11-2 to TRBJ2-1, with 12 bases that match TRBD2. J lost 7 bases, V lost 3 bases, and 10 bases had no gene match. The germline V gene has CDR1 SGHAT and CDR2 FQNNGV. CDR3 size: 17 residues. CDR3 loop: CASSLGVLAGGGNEQFF. The CDR3 bases are TGTGCCAGCAGCTTGGGGGTACTAGCGGGAGGAGGGAATGAGCAGTTCTTC.

The gene calls are TRBV5-1 and TRBJ2-7; D not resolved. Germline V gene lookup returns CDR1 SGHRS and CDR2 YFSETQ. The CDR3 is 14 amino acids. V was shortened by 0 bases and J by 6 bases, with 13 bases between the two germline ends. The CDR3 region has the DNA TGCGCCAGCAGCTTGGCACCACCACGGGTCGAGCAGTACTTC. As protein: CASSLAPPRVEQYF.

The V gene is TRBV6-1, the J gene TRBJ2-1; D is perhaps TRBD1 or TRBD2 (5 bases each). Trimming removed 9 bases at V and 3 bases at J, with 12 bases between. Germline CDR1 is MNHNS and CDR2 is SASEGT. The CDR3 contains 13 residues. This CDR3 is CASRWGRYNEQFF. The CDR3 bases are TGTGCCAGTCGCTGGGGACGCTACAATGAGCAGTTCTTC.

The chain carries TRBV10-1 and TRBJ2-3; 10 bases line up with TRBD2. With 5 bases clipped from V and 4 bases from J, the junction kept 9 bases outside the gene matches. The germline V gene encodes CDR1 WNHNN and CDR2 SYGVQD (reference sequence). CDR3 length equals 16 residues. This CDR3 is CASSSSSGSIADTQYF. DNA for the CDR3: TGCGCCAGCAGTTCCTCTAGCGGGAGTATCGCAGATACGCAGTATTTT.

V gene TRBV7-6 combines with J gene TRBJ2-1; 12 bases line up with TRBD2. This CDR3 spans 16 amino acids. Germline loops: CDR1 SGHVS, CDR2 FNYEAQ. The trim removed 5 bases at V and 5 bases at J, leaving 7 bases unmatched. The CDR3: CASSTPWTSGNNEQFF. The CDR3 nucleotides are TGTGCCAGCAGCACACCGTGGACTAGCGGGAACAATGAGCAGTTCTTC.

V usage is TRBV2 and J usage is TRBJ2-3; D unresolved. The CDR3 is 13 residues long. Germline assignment: CDR1 SNHLY and CDR2 FYNNEI. Trimming left V 7 bases short and J 6 bases short, with 14 bases between. The CDR3 reads CASKVEDSDTQYF. CDR3 coding DNA: TGTGCCAGCAAGGTTGAAGATTCGGATACGCAGTATTTT.

The V and J genes are TRBV10-3 and TRBJ1-2; possibly TRBD1 for D (6 bases). Trimming left V 5 bases short and J 2 bases short, with 21 bases between. The CDR3 contains 17 residues. Germline assignment: CDR1 ENHRY and CDR2 SYGVKD. The CDR3 DNA is TGTGCCATCAGTAACACGGAAACCGGGACATTCAACTATGGCTACACCTTC. Protein sequence: CAISNTETGTFNYGYTF.

The gene calls are TRBV5-4 and TRBJ2-7; TRBD1 matches 10 bases. The germline CDR1 and CDR2 sequences are SGHNT and YYREEE (reference sequence). V lost 0 bases to trimming and J lost 3 bases; unmatched junction nucleotides: 3. The CDR3 loop spans 15 amino acids. The CDR3 protein is CASSLAGTGDYEQYF. The CDR3 DNA follows: TGTGCCAGCAGCTTGGCTGGGACAGGGGACTACGAGCAGTACTTC.

V is TRBV27 and J is TRBJ2-3, with D possibly matching TRBD2 (6 bases). Germline V gives CDR1 MNHEY, CDR2 SMNVEV (reference sequence). The CDR3 covers 14 residues. The ends were cut back, 7 bases at V and 4 bases at J, with 15 bases in the middle. The CDR3 protein is CASTLRPGADTQYF. In nucleotides, the CDR3 is TGTGCCAGCACCCTACGGCCGGGGGCAGATACGCAGTATTTT.

This chain links TRBV12-5 with TRBJ1-1; the D is unclear. The CDR3 sequence is 13 residues long. V dropped 7 bases and J dropped 0 bases, with 9 bases sitting between them. Germline lookup yields CDR1 LGHNT and CDR2 FRNRAP. The CDR3 sequence is CASATGLNTEAFF. DNA for the CDR3: TGTGCTAGTGCTACTGGGTTGAACACTGAAGCTTTCTTT.

V gene TRBV11-3 combines with J gene TRBJ2-1; the D call may be TRBD1 or TRBD2 (6 bases each). The germline CDR1 and CDR2 sequences are SGHNT and YENEEA. The CDR3 totals 16 residues. The V and J ends lost 6 bases and 5 bases respectively, with 20 bases between them. CDR3 protein: CASRKYREEGDNEQFF. DNA of the CDR3: TGTGCCAGCAGGAAATACAGGGAGGAGGGGGACAATGAGCAGTTCTTC.

J is TRBJ2-1 and V is TRBV2, with 14 bases lining up with TRBD2. Per the germline V gene, CDR1 is SNHLY and CDR2 is FYNNEI. This CDR3 spans 19 amino acids. V shed 2 bases, J shed 6 bases, and the junction held 12 bases outside the gene matches. The CDR3, as DNA: TGTGCCAGCAGTGAATCGATGGGACTAGCGGGAGAGATGGGCAATGAGCAGTTCTTC. Residues: CASSESMGLAGEMGNEQFF.